This TCR beta chain was profiled in a study of T-cell memory formation after mild COVID-19. Of note for this clonotype: What it recognizes is unknown.

General study results and limits: Cross-reactive memory appears to have joined, as suggested by some responding clones showing up in pre-infection memory.

TCR alpha and TCR beta cDNA libraries with sample barcodes and UMIs came from 5'RACE using constant-segment primers. From the 5' RACE reads, TCRdb called clonotypes with MiXCR, one entry per CDR3 protein. The table lists some 100,000 distinct CDR3 sequences, 11% of them singletons. CDR1 and CDR2 from the germline V gene are SQVTM and ANQGSEA. The junction had 4 bases not matched to a gene; V was cut back by 5 bases and J by 7 bases. CDR3 length: 15 amino acids. This chain uses TRBV29-1 with TRBJ2-2, with TRBD2 matching over 16 bases. The source is a man between 18 and 29 years old who had mild COVID-19 (a few samples of this study predate the infection). Cell type and time point are not known. The sequencing input was PBMCs or a T cell subset sorted from them (not recorded which). CDR3 protein: CSVTGTSGGDGELFF. In nucleotides, the CDR3 is TGCAGCGTTACCGGGACTAGCGGGGGGGACGGGGAGCTGTTTTTT.